This T cell receptor beta chain was sequenced in a study of post-analysis software for immune sequencing data. Whole-study results and caveats: Under the F measure, samples that were prepared in one batch clustered strongly together. Roughly 5 TRBV segments (TRBV5-6, TRBV5-1 and TRBV20-1 among them) occurred more frequently in patients than in controls.

Unique molecular identifiers were carried by the TCR beta cDNA libraries. One entry per CDR3 protein results from TCRdb running MiXCR on the PCR reads. This repertoire shows about 680,000 distinct CDR3 sequences, about 60% found once; its top ten account for about 10%. Germline-derived CDR1 and CDR2 are ENHRY and SYGVKD. The CDR3 spans 13 residues. Trimming took 5 bases from V and 4 from J, leaving 10 bases between them. This clonotype showed up just a few times. Its cognate antigen is unknown. V gene TRBV10-3 combines with J gene TRBJ2-3; D is unresolved. This clonotype originated in a girl aged 2 to 9 with multiple sclerosis. Source material: blood. The DNA of the CDR3 is TGTGCCATCAGTTCAGAGCCCCCAGATACGCAGTATTTT. Translation: CAISSEPPDTQYF.